This T cell receptor beta chain is from a study of T cell responses to AZD1222 COVID-19 vaccine. Data came from immunoSEQ multiplex PCR; TCRdb stores just in-frame clones and leaves some out. The sample has 140,000 to 150,000 clones; about 90% are singletons. This clone was recorded only once. Its target is not known. The V end lost 2 bases, the J end lost 3 bases, and 7 bases lay between the germline ends. Germline CDR1 reads SNHLY; CDR2 reads FYNNEI. The CDR3 is 13 residues long. The study's findings and limits: Only a handful of AZD1222 recipients, several in all, had baseline seropositivity. Females made up more of the donors, who were largely white British, and clonal diversity may have come out too low.

The clonotype originates from an adult in good health. The source was peripheral blood, collected on day 0 of AZD1222 vaccination. The rearrangement links TRBV2 to TRBJ1-1; D is ambiguous. CDR3 bases: TGTGCCAGCAGTGAAAGGCGGGACACTGAAGCTTTCTTT. This encodes CASSERRDTEAFF. Full variable domain (rest looked up from reference TRBV2 and TRBJ1-1): EPEVTQTPSHQVTQMGQEVILRCVPISNHLYFYWYRQILGQKVEFLVSFYNNEISEKSEIFDDQFSVERPDGSNFTLKIRSTKLEDSAMYFCASSERRDTEAFFGQGTRLTVV.